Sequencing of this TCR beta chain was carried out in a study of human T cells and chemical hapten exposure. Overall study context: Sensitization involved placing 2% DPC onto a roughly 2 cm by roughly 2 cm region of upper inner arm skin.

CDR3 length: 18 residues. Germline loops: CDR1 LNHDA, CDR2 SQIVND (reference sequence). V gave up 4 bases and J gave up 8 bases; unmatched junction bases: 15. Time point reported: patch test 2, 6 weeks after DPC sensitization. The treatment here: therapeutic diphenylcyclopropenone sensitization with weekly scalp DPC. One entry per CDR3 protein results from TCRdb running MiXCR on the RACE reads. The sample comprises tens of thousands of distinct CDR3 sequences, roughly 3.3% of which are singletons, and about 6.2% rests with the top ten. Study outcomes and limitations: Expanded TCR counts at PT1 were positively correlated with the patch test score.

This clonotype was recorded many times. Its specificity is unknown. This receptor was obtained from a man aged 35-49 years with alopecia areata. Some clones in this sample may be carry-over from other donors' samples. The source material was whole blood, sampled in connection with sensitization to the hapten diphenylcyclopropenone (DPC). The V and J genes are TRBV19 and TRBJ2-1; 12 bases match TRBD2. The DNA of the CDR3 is TGTGCCAGTAGTAGCCGACCCGGGACTAGCGGGTGGGGGGATGAGCAGTTCTTC. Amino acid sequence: CASSSRPGTSGWGDEQFF.